Following are 20 T cell receptor beta chains from one sample sequenced in a study of blood T cell repertoires in COVID-19. Produced via immunoSEQ multiplex PCR; TCRdb's table is partial and in-frame only. The sample lists about 180,000 clones, roughly 88% occurring once. Sequencing was done on a sample of PBMCs or T cells enriched from blood (not recorded which). The receptors were gathered from a woman aged 25 to 39 who had recovered from COVID-19.

This clone was seen more than once but under ten times. V and J are TRBV11-3 and TRBJ2-5; tentatively, D is TRBD1 (8 bases). Trimming shortened V by 5 bases and J by 5 bases, and 15 bases separated the two germline ends. Germline V gene lookup returns CDR1 SGHNT and CDR2 YENEEA. The CDR3 is 14 amino acids. DNA for the CDR3: TGTGCCAGCAGCCGCGGACAGGGAGGGGAGACCCAGTACTTC. It encodes CASSRGQGGETQYF.

The CDR3 protein is CASSTYDRPETQYF. CDR3 coding DNA: TGTGCCAGCAGTACATACGACAGGCCAGAGACCCAGTACTTC. The gene calls are TRBV28 and TRBJ2-5; possible D gene TRBD1, 6 bases. The germline V gene has CDR1 MDHEN and CDR2 SYDVKM. With 5 bases removed from V and 4 bases from J, the gap between germline ends came to 14 bases. CDR3 length: 14 residues.

This clone was detected only a few times. The chain uses TRBV28 and TRBJ1-2; perhaps TRBD1 as D (5 bases). Per germline, CDR1 MDHEN and CDR2 SYDVKM. The CDR3 totals 14 residues. V shed 8 bases and J shed 3 bases, with 16 bases lying between them. DNA for the CDR3: TGTGCCAGCCTATCCGACAGTCCCTACTATGGCTACACCTTC. It translates to CASLSDSPYYGYTF.

The chain joins TRBV5-4 to TRBJ2-7, with D maybe TRBD1 (5 bases). The CDR3 loop spans 15 amino acids. V lost 0 bases, J lost 3 bases, and 13 bases lay in between. Per the germline V gene, CDR1 is SGHNT and CDR2 is YYREEE (reference sequence). CDR3 sequence reads: CASSLAGSAYYEQYF. The CDR3, as DNA: TGTGCCAGCAGCTTGGCAGGGTCGGCTTACTACGAGCAGTACTTC. The variable domain in full, completed from reference TRBV5-4 and TRBJ2-7, reads ETGVTQSPTHLIKTRGQQVTLRCSSQSGHNTVSWYQQALGQGPQFIFQYYREEENGRGNFPPRFSGLQFPNYSSELNVNALELDDSALYLCASSLAGSAYYEQYFGPGTRLTVT.

V gene TRBV11-2 combines with J gene TRBJ1-1; D remains unclear. V dropped 5 bases and J dropped 1 base, with 11 bases sitting between them. CDR3 size: 14 residues. CDR1 is SGHAT, CDR2 FQNNGV, per germline. This CDR3 is CASSPWGGNTEAFF. As DNA, the CDR3 is TGTGCCAGCAGCCCCTGGGGAGGGAACACTGAAGCTTTCTTT.

CDR3 sequence reads: CAWSTGYEQYF. Here the CDR3 DNA reads TGTGCCTGGTCCACCGGGTACGAGCAGTACTTC. V is TRBV30 and J is TRBJ2-7, with D unresolved. Germline V gene sequence: CDR1 GTSNPN, CDR2 SVGIG (reference sequence). The CDR3 contains 11 residues. Trimming removed 5 bases from V and 4 bases from J, with 9 bases in between.

The rearrangement joins TRBV28 to TRBJ1-2; no reliable D call. CDR3 size: 12 residues. CDR1 and CDR2 (germline): MDHEN, SYDVKM. V lost 2 bases and J 4 bases, leaving 5 bases between the germline ends. The DNA of the CDR3 is TGTGCCAGCAGTTTACAGGCCTATGGCTACACCTTC. It codes for CASSLQAYGYTF.

This sequence joins TRBV9 and TRBJ2-1; 9 nucleotides match TRBD2. The J segment lost 0 bases and the V segment lost 4 bases, leaving 2 bases of the junction unmatched. The germline V gene encodes CDR1 SGDLS and CDR2 YYNGEE. CDR3 length equals 15 residues. The CDR3 is CASSLSGSSYNEQFF. CDR3 DNA: TGTGCCAGCAGCCTTAGCGGGAGCTCCTACAATGAGCAGTTCTTC. Using reference TRBV9 and TRBJ2-1 for the parts outside the CDR3, the full variable domain is DSGVTQTPKHLITATGQRVTLRCSPRSGDLSVYWYQQSLDQGLQFLIQYYNGEERAKGNILERFSAQQFPDLHSELNLSSLELGDSALYFCASSLSGSSYNEQFFGPGTRLTVL.

V usage is TRBV6-1 and J usage is TRBJ1-4, with TRBD1 matching 7 bases. The germline gives CDR1 MNHNS, CDR2 SASEGT. The junction had 5 bases not matched to a gene; V was cut back by 3 bases and J by 4 bases. The CDR3 runs 15 residues. The CDR3 loop is CASSDTSGGNEKLFF. DNA for the CDR3: TGTGCCAGCAGTGACACCTCAGGGGGTAATGAAAAACTGTTTTTT.

This chain joins TRBV27 and TRBJ2-1, with 10 bases identical to TRBD2. This CDR3 is built from 14 residues. Germline V lookup: CDR1 MNHEY, CDR2 SMNVEV (reference sequence). V was clipped by 6 bases and J by 11 bases; unmatched bases: 10. The CDR3 loop is CASRFGSSGSKQFF. CDR3 coding DNA: TGTGCCAGCAGATTCGGGTCTAGCGGGAGCAAGCAGTTCTTC.

A few counts support this clone. This rearrangement joins TRBV29-1 to TRBJ1-1; D not resolved. The CDR3 loop spans 13 amino acids. The germline V gene encodes CDR1 SQVTM and CDR2 ANQGSEA. Between the trimmed V and J ends, which lost 0 bases and 5 bases, there was a span of 10 bases. CDR3: CSVEDLRRTEAFF. CDR3 coding DNA: TGCAGCGTTGAAGATTTGCGGAGGACTGAAGCTTTCTTT.

The rearrangement uses TRBV3-1 (or the pseudogene TRBV3-2) and TRBJ2-1, with D perhaps matching TRBD1 (6 bases). Germline loops: CDR1 LGHDT, CDR2 YNNKEL (reference sequence). This CDR3 is 16 amino acids long. Trimming took 1 base from V and 3 from J, leaving 13 bases between them. In nucleotides, the CDR3 is TGTGCCAGCAGCCAAGGAGGCAGGGGCGGCTACAATGAGCAGTTCTTC. Translating it yields CASSQGGRGGYNEQFF.

V and J are TRBV3-1 (or the pseudogene TRBV3-2) and TRBJ2-3; 10 nucleotides agree with TRBD2. This CDR3 is 17 amino acids long. The junction had 8 bases not matched to a gene; V was cut back by 1 base and J by 4 bases. Per germline, CDR1 LGHDT and CDR2 YNNKEL (reference sequence). CDR3 sequence (DNA): TGTGCCAGCAGCCAAGTAACTAGCGGGAAGAGAGCAGATACGCAGTATTTT. Its protein product is CASSQVTSGKRADTQYF.

The chain combines TRBV24-1 with TRBJ1-5, with D tentatively TRBD1 (6 bases). The CDR3 has 14 amino acids. Trimming cost V 7 bases and J 4 bases, with 13 bases left between them. Germline V gene lookup returns CDR1 KGHDR and CDR2 SFDVKD. The CDR3 DNA follows: TGTGCCACCAGCGACACCACAGGGAATCAGCCCCAGCATTTT. Amino acid sequence: CATSDTTGNQPQHF.

The sample holds a few counts of this clone. The chain combines TRBV5-4 with TRBJ1-4, with 9 bases aligning to TRBD1. The J segment lost 6 bases and the V segment lost 4 bases, leaving 7 bases of the junction unmatched. Germline-derived CDR1 and CDR2 are SGHNT and YYREEE (reference sequence). The CDR3 consists of 15 residues. Written as DNA, the CDR3 is TGTGCCAGCAGCGGACGGACAGGGGATGATGAAAAACTGTTTTTT. Translated: CASSGRTGDDEKLFF.

V usage is TRBV19 and J usage is TRBJ2-1; 14 nucleotides match TRBD2. The CDR3 is 15 residues long. V shed 11 bases and J 2 bases; nucleotides not matched to a gene: 5. Germline CDR1 LNHDA, CDR2 SQIVND (reference sequence). The CDR3 sequence: CAVTSGRGTYNEQFF. In DNA form, the CDR3 reads TGTGCCGTGACTAGCGGGAGGGGGACCTACAATGAGCAGTTCTTC.

The table lists this clone with a few counts. The chain recombines TRBV10-3 with TRBJ1-2; tentatively, D is TRBD1 (6 bases). CDR1 and CDR2 (germline): ENHRY, SYGVKD. The length of the CDR3 is 14 residues. Between the trimmed V and J ends, which lost 6 bases and 6 bases, there was a span of 17 bases. The CDR3 DNA sequence: TGTGCCATCAGCCGGGGGGGCTACATGGATGGCTACACCTTC. Translated: CAISRGGYMDGYTF.

The chain combines TRBV27 with TRBJ1-5; 8 positions match TRBD1. With 3 bases clipped from V and 0 bases from J, the junction kept 13 bases outside the gene matches. Germline loops: CDR1 MNHEY, CDR2 SMNVEV (reference sequence). The CDR3 consists of 19 residues. The chain's CDR3 is CASSLEGQASFYSNQPQHF. In nucleotides, the CDR3 is TGTGCCAGCAGTTTGGAGGGACAGGCCTCATTTTATAGCAATCAGCCCCAGCATTTT.

The chain has TRBV9 and TRBJ2-5; 8 bases are a match to TRBD1. V was clipped by 2 bases and J by 3 bases; unmatched bases: 9. Germline CDR1 is SGDLS and CDR2 is YYNGEE. This CDR3 comprises 16 residues. CDR3 in amino acids: CASSVDGQGLEETQYF. The CDR3 region has the DNA TGTGCCAGCAGCGTTGATGGACAGGGCCTTGAAGAGACCCAGTACTTC.

J is TRBJ2-5 and V is TRBV19, with 13 bases identical to TRBD2. Germline trimming cut 9 bases from V and 5 bases from J; bases unmatched to any gene: 3. The CDR3 runs 13 residues. Germline loops: CDR1 LNHDA, CDR2 SQIVND (reference sequence). CDR3 sequence (DNA): TGTGCCAGCGGACTAGCGGGAGTGGAGACCCAGTACTTC. It is translated as CASGLAGVETQYF.